This T cell receptor (beta chain) was observed in a study of shared clonotypes between healthy human individuals. Genomic DNA for unsorted samples, which was extracted with the QIAamp DNA Blood Mini kit, came from 81 million or so PBMCs. Every subset had its genomic DNA shared out evenly among several immunoSEQ plates. The authors ran unsorted PBMC replicate PCRs on around 320 ng DNA, 25,000 to 35,000 T cell genomes. Spread over ten immunoSEQ deep assay plates, unsorted PBMC DNA underwent sequencing. TCRdb's table, derived via immunoSEQ multiplex PCR, lists solely in-frame clones and lacks some. The sample includes roughly 480,000 clones, around three quarters of them seen just once. In germline, CDR1 is SEHNR, CDR2 FQNEAQ (reference sequence). Trimming removed 1 base at V and 1 base at J, with 8 bases between. This CDR3 has 16 residues.

This TCR derives from a woman between 40 and 55 years old in good health. Some clones in this sample may be carry-over from other donors' samples. What was sequenced was PBMCs. The V and J genes are TRBV7-9 and TRBJ2-6; D unresolved. CDR3 loop: CASSLVSPSGANVLTF. The DNA of the CDR3 is TGTGCCAGCAGCTTAGTTTCGCCTTCTGGGGCCAACGTCCTGACTTTC.